This T cell receptor beta chain is drawn from a study of radiotherapy plus CTLA-4 blockade in lung cancer (dated by TCRdb to the late 2010s). In terms of the full investigation: Objective responses occurred in more than 15% of enrolled patients, and 30% to 40% achieved disease control. The research as a whole found: TCR clones derived from tumors expanded in peripheral blood after treatment with radiotherapy and ipilimumab. Early dynamic changes in blood T cell clones, together with increased serum interferon-beta after radiation, were reported as the strongest predictors of response.

From cysteine to phenylalanine, the CDR3 is 11 amino acids long. Only CDR3 DNA is held: 33 bases, read in frame from base 1. CDR1 and CDR2 are drawn from the germline V gene: SGHRS, YFSETQ. V loses 3 bases, J loses 7 bases, and the germline ends lie 5 bases apart. Library preparation used the immunoSEQ multiplex PCR assay. TCRdb limited this immuneACCESS table to in-frame rearrangements with V and J called. A share of clones is missing; checked studies link under half to unresolved V genes, and the rest is unexplained. The sample data list roughly 90,000 clones, and about 90% of these were observed just once. The leading ten clones occupy nearly 5% of the sample. In this study, focal radiation therapy paired with CTLA-4 blockade (ipilimumab) was tested in patients who had chemo-refractory metastatic non-small-cell lung cancer. About this clone: Its antigen has not been determined. The input lacks base qualities; no much larger clone sits a single base away.

The receptor was derived from a human donor with non-small cell lung cancer that progressed on radiotherapy plus ipilimumab. This sample comprised peripheral blood, obtained from a patient treated with radiotherapy plus ipilimumab. The rearranged segments are TRBV5-1 and TRBJ2-1, with the D gene call left open. The DNA sequence follows: TGCGCCAGCAGCTATGATAATGAGCAGTTCTTC. This codes for CASSYDNEQFF.